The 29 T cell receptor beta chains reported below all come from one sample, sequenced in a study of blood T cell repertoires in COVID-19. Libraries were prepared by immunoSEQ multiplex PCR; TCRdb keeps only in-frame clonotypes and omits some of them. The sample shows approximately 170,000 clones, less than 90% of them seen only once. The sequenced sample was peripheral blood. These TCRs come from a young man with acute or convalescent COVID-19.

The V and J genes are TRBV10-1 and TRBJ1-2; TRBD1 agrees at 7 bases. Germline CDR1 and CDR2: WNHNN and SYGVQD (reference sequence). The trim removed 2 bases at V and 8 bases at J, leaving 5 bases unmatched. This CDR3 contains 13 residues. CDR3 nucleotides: TGCGCCAGCAGTGAGAGACAGGGCGGAGGCTACACCTTC. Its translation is CASSERQGGGYTF.

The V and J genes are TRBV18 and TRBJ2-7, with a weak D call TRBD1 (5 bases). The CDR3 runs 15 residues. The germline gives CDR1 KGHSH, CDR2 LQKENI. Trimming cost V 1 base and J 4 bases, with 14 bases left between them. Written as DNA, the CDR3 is TGTGCCAGCTCACCACAAGGGGATACGGTATACGAGCAGTACTTC. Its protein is CASSPQGDTVYEQYF. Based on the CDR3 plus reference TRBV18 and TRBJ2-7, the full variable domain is NAGVMQNPRHLVRRRGQEARLRCSPMKGHSHVYWYRQLPEEGLKFMVYLQKENIIDESGMPKERFSAEFPKEGPSILRIQQVVRGDSAAYFCASSPQGDTVYEQYFGPGTRLTVT.

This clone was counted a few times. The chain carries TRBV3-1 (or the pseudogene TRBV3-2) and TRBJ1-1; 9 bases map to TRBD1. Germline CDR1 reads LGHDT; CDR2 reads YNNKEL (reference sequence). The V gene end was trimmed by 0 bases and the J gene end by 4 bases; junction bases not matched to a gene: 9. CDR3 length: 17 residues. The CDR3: CASSQDGQGRVGTEAFF. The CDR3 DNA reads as TGTGCCAGCAGCCAAGATGGACAGGGGCGGGTTGGCACTGAAGCTTTCTTT.

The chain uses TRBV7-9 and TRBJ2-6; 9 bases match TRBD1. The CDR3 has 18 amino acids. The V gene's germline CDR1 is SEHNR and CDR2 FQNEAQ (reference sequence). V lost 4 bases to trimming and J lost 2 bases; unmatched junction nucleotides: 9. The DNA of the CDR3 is TGTGCCAGCAGCTCCGAACAGGGGGCCGGGACTGGGGCCAACGTCCTGACTTTC. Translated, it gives CASSSEQGAGTGANVLTF. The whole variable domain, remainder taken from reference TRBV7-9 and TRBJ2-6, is DTGVSQNPRHKITKRGQNVTFRCDPISEHNRLYWYRQTLGQGPEFLTYFQNEAQLEKSRLLSDRFSAERPKGSFSTLEIQRTEQGDSAMYLCASSSEQGAGTGANVLTFGAGSRLTVL.

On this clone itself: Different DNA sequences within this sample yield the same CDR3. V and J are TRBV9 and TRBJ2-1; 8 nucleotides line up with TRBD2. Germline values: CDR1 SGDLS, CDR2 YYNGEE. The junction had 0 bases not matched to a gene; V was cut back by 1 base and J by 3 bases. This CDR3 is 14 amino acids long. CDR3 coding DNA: TGTGCCAGCAGCGTAACTAGCGGCTACAATGAGCAGTTCTTC. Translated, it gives CASSVTSGYNEQFF. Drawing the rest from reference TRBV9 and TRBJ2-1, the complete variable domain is DSGVTQTPKHLITATGQRVTLRCSPRSGDLSVYWYQQSLDQGLQFLIQYYNGEERAKGNILERFSAQQFPDLHSELNLSSLELGDSALYFCASSVTSGYNEQFFGPGTRLTVL.

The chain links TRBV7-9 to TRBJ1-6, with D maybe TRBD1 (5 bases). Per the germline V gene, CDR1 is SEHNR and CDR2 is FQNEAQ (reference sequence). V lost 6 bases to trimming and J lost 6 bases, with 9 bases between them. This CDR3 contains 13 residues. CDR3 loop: CASRGARNSPLHF. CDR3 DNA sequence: TGTGCCAGCAGAGGGGCGCGTAATTCACCCCTCCACTTT. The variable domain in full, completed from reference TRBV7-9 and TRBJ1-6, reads DTGVSQNPRHKITKRGQNVTFRCDPISEHNRLYWYRQTLGQGPEFLTYFQNEAQLEKSRLLSDRFSAERPKGSFSTLEIQRTEQGDSAMYLCASRGARNSPLHFGNGTRLTVT.

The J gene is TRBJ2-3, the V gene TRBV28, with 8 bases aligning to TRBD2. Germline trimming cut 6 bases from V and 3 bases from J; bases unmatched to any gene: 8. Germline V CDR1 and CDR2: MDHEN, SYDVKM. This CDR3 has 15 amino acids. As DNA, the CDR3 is TGTGCCAGCAGCCCCGGGAGGGGCTTAACAGATACGCAGTATTTT. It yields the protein CASSPGRGLTDTQYF.

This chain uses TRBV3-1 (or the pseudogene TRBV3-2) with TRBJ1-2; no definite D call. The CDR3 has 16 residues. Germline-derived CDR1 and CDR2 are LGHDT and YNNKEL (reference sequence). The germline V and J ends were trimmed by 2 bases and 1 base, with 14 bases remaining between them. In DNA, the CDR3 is TGTGCCAGCAGCCAACGTGGAGCCACACTTAACTATGGCTACACCTTC. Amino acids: CASSQRGATLNYGYTF.

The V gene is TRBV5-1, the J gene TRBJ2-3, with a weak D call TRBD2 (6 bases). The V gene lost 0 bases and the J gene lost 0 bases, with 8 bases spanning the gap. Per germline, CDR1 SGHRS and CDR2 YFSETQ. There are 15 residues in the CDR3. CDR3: CASSLEGRSTDTQYF. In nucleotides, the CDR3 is TGCGCCAGCAGCTTGGAGGGGAGGAGCACAGATACGCAGTATTTT. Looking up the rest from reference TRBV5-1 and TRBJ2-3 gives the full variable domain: KAGVTQTPRYLIKTRGQQVTLSCSPISGHRSVSWYQQTPGQGLQFLFEYFSETQRNKGNFPGRFSGRQFSNSRSEMNVSTLELGDSALYLCASSLEGRSTDTQYFGPGTRLTVL.

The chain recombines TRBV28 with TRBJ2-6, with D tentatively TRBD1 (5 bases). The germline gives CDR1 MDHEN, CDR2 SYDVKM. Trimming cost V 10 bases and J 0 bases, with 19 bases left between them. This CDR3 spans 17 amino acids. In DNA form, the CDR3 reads TGTGCCATCCGCCCCCAGGGTGTGGCCTCTGGGGCCAACGTCCTGACTTTC. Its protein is CAIRPQGVASGANVLTF.

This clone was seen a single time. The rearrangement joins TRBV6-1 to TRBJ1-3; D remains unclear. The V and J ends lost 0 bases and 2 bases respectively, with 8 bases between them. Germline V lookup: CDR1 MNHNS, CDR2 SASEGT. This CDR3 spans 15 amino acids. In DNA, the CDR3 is TGTGCCAGCAGTGAAGCGCCCACTACTGGAAACACCATATATTTT. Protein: CASSEAPTTGNTIYF.

The CDR3 nucleotides read TGTGCCAGCAGCCAAAGGCAGGGTAGCAATCAGCCCCAGCATTTT. Translating it yields CASSQRQGSNQPQHF. This sequence joins TRBV3-1 (or the pseudogene TRBV3-2) and TRBJ1-5, with D maybe TRBD1 (5 bases). CDR1 LGHDT and CDR2 YNNKEL come from the germline V gene (reference sequence). The CDR3 contains 15 residues. Trimming removed 2 bases from V and 0 bases from J, with 8 bases in between.

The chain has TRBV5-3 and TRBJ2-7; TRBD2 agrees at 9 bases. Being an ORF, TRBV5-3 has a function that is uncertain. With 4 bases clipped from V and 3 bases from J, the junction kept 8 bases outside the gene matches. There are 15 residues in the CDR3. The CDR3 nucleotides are TGTGCCAGAAGCCGTTTTAAGACTAGCGGCTACGAGCAGTACTTC. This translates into CARSRFKTSGYEQYF.

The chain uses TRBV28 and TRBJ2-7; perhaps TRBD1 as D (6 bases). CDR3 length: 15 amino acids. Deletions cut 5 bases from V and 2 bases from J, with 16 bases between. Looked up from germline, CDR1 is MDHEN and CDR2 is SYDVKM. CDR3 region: CASSTNRVPTYEQYF. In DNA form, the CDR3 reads TGTGCCAGCAGTACAAACAGGGTGCCCACCTACGAGCAGTACTTC.

Here the CDR3 DNA reads TGTGCCAGTAGTATGACTCGGCGCGATGAGCAGTTCTTC. This gives the protein CASSMTRRDEQFF. The chain links TRBV19 to TRBJ2-1; D gene unclear. This CDR3 has 13 residues. V lost 3 bases, J lost 8 bases, and 11 bases lay in between. Germline CDR1 LNHDA, CDR2 SQIVND (reference sequence). Complete variable domain (other parts from reference TRBV19 and TRBJ2-1): DGGITQSPKYLFRKEGQNVTLSCEQNLNHDAMYWYRQDPGQGLRLIYYSQIVNDFQKGDIAEGYSVSREKKESFPLTVTSAQKNPTAFYLCASSMTRRDEQFFGPGTRLTVL.

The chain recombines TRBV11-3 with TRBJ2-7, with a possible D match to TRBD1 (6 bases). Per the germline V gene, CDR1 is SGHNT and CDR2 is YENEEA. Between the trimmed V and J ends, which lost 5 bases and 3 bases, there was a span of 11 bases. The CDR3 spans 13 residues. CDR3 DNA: TGTGCCAGCAGCCCCGGGACAAACTACGAGCAGTACTTC. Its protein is CASSPGTNYEQYF.

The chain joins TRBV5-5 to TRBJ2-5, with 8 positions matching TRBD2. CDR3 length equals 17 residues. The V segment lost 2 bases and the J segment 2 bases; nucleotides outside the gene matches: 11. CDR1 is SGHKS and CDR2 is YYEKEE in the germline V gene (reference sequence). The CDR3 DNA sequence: TGTGCCAGCAGCTTCCCCTTGGCGGGGGGTGGGCAAGAGACCCAGTACTTC. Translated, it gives CASSFPLAGGGQETQYF.

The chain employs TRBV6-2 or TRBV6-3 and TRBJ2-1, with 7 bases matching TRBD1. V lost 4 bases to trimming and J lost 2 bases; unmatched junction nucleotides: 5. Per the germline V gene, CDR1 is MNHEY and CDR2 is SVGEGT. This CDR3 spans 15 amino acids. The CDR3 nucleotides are TGTGCCAGCAGTTGGGACAGTACAGCCTACAATGAGCAGTTCTTC. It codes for CASSWDSTAYNEQFF.

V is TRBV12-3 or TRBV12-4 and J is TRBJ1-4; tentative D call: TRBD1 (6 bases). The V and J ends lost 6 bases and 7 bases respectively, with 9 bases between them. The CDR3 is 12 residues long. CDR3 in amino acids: CASSRTVEKLFF. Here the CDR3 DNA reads TGTGCCAGCAGCAGGACAGTTGAAAAACTGTTTTTT.

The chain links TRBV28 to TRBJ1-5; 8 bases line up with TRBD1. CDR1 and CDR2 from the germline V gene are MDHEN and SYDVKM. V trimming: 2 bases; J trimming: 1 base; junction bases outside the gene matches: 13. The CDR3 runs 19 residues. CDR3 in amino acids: CASSLVGRGPSASNQPQHF. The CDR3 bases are TGTGCCAGCAGTTTAGTCGGCAGGGGGCCGAGTGCGAGCAATCAGCCCCAGCATTTT. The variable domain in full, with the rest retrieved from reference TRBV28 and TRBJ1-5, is DVKVTQSSRYLVKRTGEKVFLECVQDMDHENMFWYRQDPGLGLRLIYFSYDVKMKEKGDIPEGYSVSREKKERFSLILESASTNQTSMYLCASSLVGRGPSASNQPQHFGDGTRLSIL.

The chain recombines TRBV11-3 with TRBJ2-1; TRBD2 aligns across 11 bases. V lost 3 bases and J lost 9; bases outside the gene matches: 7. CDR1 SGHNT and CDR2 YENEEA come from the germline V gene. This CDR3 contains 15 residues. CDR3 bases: TGTGCCAGCAGCTTTGGAACTAGCGGGAGAAGTGAGCAGTTCTTC. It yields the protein CASSFGTSGRSEQFF.

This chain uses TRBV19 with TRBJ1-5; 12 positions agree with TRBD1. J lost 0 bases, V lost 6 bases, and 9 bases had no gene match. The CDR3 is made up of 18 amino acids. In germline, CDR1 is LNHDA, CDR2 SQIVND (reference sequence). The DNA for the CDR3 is TGTGCCAGTAGAGCCGGGACAGGGGGCAGGGATAGCAATCAGCCCCAGCATTTT. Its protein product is CASRAGTGGRDSNQPQHF. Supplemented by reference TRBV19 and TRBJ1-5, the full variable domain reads DGGITQSPKYLFRKEGQNVTLSCEQNLNHDAMYWYRQDPGQGLRLIYYSQIVNDFQKGDIAEGYSVSREKKESFPLTVTSAQKNPTAFYLCASRAGTGGRDSNQPQHFGDGTRLSIL.

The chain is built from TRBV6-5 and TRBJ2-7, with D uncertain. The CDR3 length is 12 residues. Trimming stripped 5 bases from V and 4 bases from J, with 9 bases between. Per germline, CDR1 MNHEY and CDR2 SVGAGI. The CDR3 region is CASSNVGYEQYF. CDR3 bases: TGTGCCAGCAGTAATGTCGGTTACGAGCAGTACTTC.

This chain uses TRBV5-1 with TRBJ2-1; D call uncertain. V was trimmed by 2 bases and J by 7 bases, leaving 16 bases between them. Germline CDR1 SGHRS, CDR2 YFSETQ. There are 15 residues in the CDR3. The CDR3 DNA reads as TGCGCCAGCAGCTTTACGTCGGCACGGCGGAATGAGCAGTTCTTC. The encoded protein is CASSFTSARRNEQFF.

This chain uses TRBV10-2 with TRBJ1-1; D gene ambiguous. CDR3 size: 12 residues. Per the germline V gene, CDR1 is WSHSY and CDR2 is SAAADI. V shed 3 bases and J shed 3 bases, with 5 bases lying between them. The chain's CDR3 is CASSESYTEAFF. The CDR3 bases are TGCGCCAGCAGTGAATCGTACACTGAAGCTTTCTTT.

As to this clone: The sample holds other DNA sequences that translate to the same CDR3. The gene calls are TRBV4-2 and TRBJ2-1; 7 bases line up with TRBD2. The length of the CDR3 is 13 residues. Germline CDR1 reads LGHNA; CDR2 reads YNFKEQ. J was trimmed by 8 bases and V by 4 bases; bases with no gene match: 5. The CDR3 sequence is CASSPRGGDEQFF. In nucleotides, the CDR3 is TGTGCCAGCAGCCCCCGTGGGGGGGATGAGCAGTTCTTC.

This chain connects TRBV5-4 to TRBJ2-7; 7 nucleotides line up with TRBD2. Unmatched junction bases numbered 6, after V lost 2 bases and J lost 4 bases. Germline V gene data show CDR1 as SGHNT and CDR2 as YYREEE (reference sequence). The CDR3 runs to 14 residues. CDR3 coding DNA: TGTGCCAGCAGCTTCTCTAGCGGCGATTACGAGCAGTACTTC. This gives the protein CASSFSSGDYEQYF.

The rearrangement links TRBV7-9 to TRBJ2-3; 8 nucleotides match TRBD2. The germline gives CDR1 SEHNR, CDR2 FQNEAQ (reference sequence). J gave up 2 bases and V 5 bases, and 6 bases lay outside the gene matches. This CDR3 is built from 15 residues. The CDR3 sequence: CASSTNGRVTDTQYF. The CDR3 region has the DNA TGTGCCAGCAGCACCAACGGGAGGGTCACAGATACGCAGTATTTT.

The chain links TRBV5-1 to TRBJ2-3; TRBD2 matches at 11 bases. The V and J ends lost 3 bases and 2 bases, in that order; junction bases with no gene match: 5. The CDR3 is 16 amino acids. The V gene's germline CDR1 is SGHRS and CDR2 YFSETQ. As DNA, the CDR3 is TGCGCCAGCAGCTCACTAGCGGGGGATTTCACAGATACGCAGTATTTT. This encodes CASSSLAGDFTDTQYF.